Following are 32 T cell receptor beta chains from one sample sequenced in a study of CD8+ T cells in alopecia areata. Treatment here: oral pan-JAK inhibitor, 5-10 mg twice daily. RNA extraction was followed by reverse transcription into cDNA, which acted as the sequencing template. Repertoires were generated with immunoSEQ multiplex PCR, while TCRdb's copy carries only in-frame clones and drops some. Seen here are more than 95,000 clones, approximately 60% observed once, and the top ten hold 5.7%. Here the sequenced sample was CD4+ T cells sorted from blood, taken at week 4, from a patient treated with tofacitinib. These receptors were taken from a human donor with alopecia areata.

This chain connects TRBV6-1 to TRBJ2-7; TRBD1 matches 7 bases. The ends lost 6 bases at V and 0 bases at J; junction bases unmatched: 8. Germline V gene data show CDR1 as MNHNS and CDR2 as SASEGT. CDR3 size: 15 residues. The CDR3 spells CASSRQGSNSYEQYF. As DNA, the CDR3 is TGTGCCAGCAGCAGACAGGGAAGTAACTCCTACGAGCAGTACTTC.

V gene TRBV18 combines with J gene TRBJ1-1; D unresolved. This CDR3 is 16 amino acids long. Germline CDR1 reads KGHSH; CDR2 reads LQKENI. The germline V and J ends were trimmed by 0 bases and 1 base, with 12 bases remaining between them. The CDR3 coding sequence is TGTGCCAGCTCACCACCGGGTACCCCGAGGAACACTGAAGCTTTCTTT. Translated, it gives CASSPPGTPRNTEAFF.

The chain joins TRBV29-1 to TRBJ1-4; possibly TRBD1 for D (6 bases). Trimming left V 7 bases short and J 6 bases short, with 15 bases between. Germline V gene sequence: CDR1 SQVTM, CDR2 ANQGSEA. The CDR3 spans 13 residues. CDR3 in amino acids: CSARGAGDEKLFF. In nucleotides, the CDR3 is TGCAGCGCCCGAGGGGCAGGGGATGAAAAACTGTTTTTT.

This clone has only a few counts. V gene TRBV28 combines with J gene TRBJ2-5; 11 positions agree with TRBD2. The CDR3 covers 14 residues. With 6 bases clipped from V and 5 bases from J, the junction kept 5 bases outside the gene matches. Per the germline V gene, CDR1 is MDHEN and CDR2 is SYDVKM. The CDR3 sequence: CASSLAGGRETQYF. The CDR3 nucleotides read TGTGCCAGCAGCTTAGCGGGAGGGCGGGAGACCCAGTACTTC.

V gene TRBV5-6 combines with J gene TRBJ2-7, with 7 bases lining up with TRBD2. Germline V gene lookup returns CDR1 SGHDT and CDR2 YYEEEE. The CDR3 has 13 amino acids. V lost 4 bases, J lost 7 bases, and 8 bases stayed unmatched. This chain's CDR3 is CASSPVQGGEQYF. The CDR3 DNA follows: TGTGCCAGCAGCCCTGTCCAGGGAGGGGAGCAGTACTTC. The variable domain in full, completed from reference TRBV5-6 and TRBJ2-7, reads DAGVTQSPTHLIKTRGQQVTLRCSPKSGHDTVSWYQQALGQGPQFIFQYYEEEERQRGNFPDRFSGHQFPNYSSELNVNALLLGDSALYLCASSPVQGGEQYFGPGTRLTVT.

The chain couples TRBV30 to TRBJ2-1, with D perhaps TRBD2 (5 bases). This CDR3 comprises 12 residues. The germline V and J ends were trimmed by 2 bases and 6 bases, with 8 bases remaining between them. Germline lookup yields CDR1 GTSNPN and CDR2 SVGIG (reference sequence). In DNA form, the CDR3 reads TGTGCCTGGAGTAAAGGGAGCAATGAGCAGTTCTTC. Protein product: CAWSKGSNEQFF.

This chain uses TRBV30 with TRBJ1-1; D possibly corresponds to TRBD1 (5 bases). The germline V gene has CDR1 GTSNPN and CDR2 SVGIG (reference sequence). This CDR3 is 13 amino acids long. The V gene lost 0 bases and the J gene lost 6 bases, with 11 bases spanning the gap. The CDR3: CAWSVRGGAEAFF. CDR3 DNA sequence: TGTGCCTGGAGTGTACGGGGGGGAGCTGAAGCTTTCTTT.

This chain joins TRBV7-3 and TRBJ2-1, with TRBD2 identical over 10 bases. The CDR3 sequence is 17 residues long. The V and J ends lost 0 bases and 3 bases, in that order; junction bases with no gene match: 5. CDR1 is SGHTA and CDR2 is FQGTGA in the germline V gene. The CDR3: CASSLTRPSGGYNEQFF. The CDR3 DNA reads as TGTGCCAGCAGCTTAACGAGGCCTAGCGGGGGCTACAATGAGCAGTTCTTC.

CDR3 in amino acids: CAWSVLRDGEQYF. Written as DNA, the CDR3 is TGTGCCTGGAGTGTACTGAGGGACGGGGAGCAGTACTTC. The chain carries TRBV30 and TRBJ2-7; the D call may be TRBD1 or TRBD2 (5 bases each). The CDR3 runs to 13 residues. V gave up 0 bases and J gave up 7 bases, with 13 bases separating them. The germline gives CDR1 GTSNPN, CDR2 SVGIG (reference sequence).

The J gene is TRBJ2-4, the V gene TRBV4-3, with 8 bases aligning to TRBD1. The CDR3 runs to 17 residues. V dropped 5 bases and J dropped 0; count of bases not matched to a gene: 9. The V gene's germline CDR1 is LGHNA and CDR2 YSLEER. The CDR3 spells CASSVIRTGLAKNIQYF. Written as DNA, the CDR3 is TGCGCCAGCAGCGTCATCAGGACAGGGCTAGCCAAAAACATTCAGTACTTC.

The gene calls are TRBV29-1 and TRBJ2-4; D gene uncertain. The CDR3 loop spans 15 amino acids. V lost 2 bases, J lost 3 bases, and 14 bases lay in between. CDR1 and CDR2 (germline): SQVTM, ANQGSEA. CDR3 sequence reads: CSVEKEGPSKNIQYF. DNA of the CDR3: TGCAGCGTTGAAAAGGAAGGTCCAAGCAAAAACATTCAGTACTTC.

The V and J genes are TRBV4-1 and TRBJ1-5; D call uncertain. The CDR3 is 15 residues long. V was shortened by 0 bases and J by 2 bases, with 8 bases between the two germline ends. Per germline, CDR1 MGHRA and CDR2 YSYEKL. The chain's CDR3 is CASSQDSGGNQPQHF. The CDR3 DNA reads TGCGCCAGCAGCCAAGATTCTGGGGGCAATCAGCCCCAGCATTTT.

A few counts support this clone. The CDR3 region has the DNA TGTGCCAGCAGCCGGGGGACTGGGTCACCCCTCCACTTT. It specifies CASSRGTGSPLHF. The rearrangement joins TRBV7-9 to TRBJ1-6; D is possibly TRBD1 (5 bases). Germline V lookup: CDR1 SEHNR, CDR2 FQNEAQ (reference sequence). Trimming removed 5 bases from V and 10 bases from J, with 12 bases in between. The CDR3 extends over 13 amino acids.

This clone occurred a few times. The chain recombines TRBV7-2 with TRBJ2-3; 7 nucleotides match TRBD1. From germline, CDR1 is SGHTA and CDR2 FQGNSA. The CDR3 contains 14 residues. V shed 5 bases, J shed 6 bases, and the junction held 8 bases outside the gene matches. The CDR3 sequence is CASSTNTGADTQYF. The CDR3 DNA reads as TGTGCCAGCAGCACCAATACAGGGGCGGATACGCAGTATTTT.

This chain connects TRBV19 to TRBJ1-3; D ambiguous. Germline V lookup: CDR1 LNHDA, CDR2 SQIVND (reference sequence). V shed 7 bases and J shed 0 bases, with 7 bases lying between them. The CDR3 sequence is 13 residues long. The CDR3 region is CASIDYSGNTIYF. DNA of the CDR3: TGTGCCAGTATCGATTACTCTGGAAACACCATATATTTT. Variable domain in full (rest from reference TRBV19 and TRBJ1-3): DGGITQSPKYLFRKEGQNVTLSCEQNLNHDAMYWYRQDPGQGLRLIYYSQIVNDFQKGDIAEGYSVSREKKESFPLTVTSAQKNPTAFYLCASIDYSGNTIYFGEGSWLTVV.

The V and J genes are TRBV5-1 and TRBJ1-3, with D perhaps matching TRBD1 (6 bases). Germline V CDR1 and CDR2: SGHRS, YFSETQ. The CDR3 has 15 residues. V shed 4 bases and J shed 4 bases, with 15 bases lying between them. CDR3 sequence reads: CASSVQGDAGNTIYF. The DNA of the CDR3 is TGCGCCAGCAGCGTACAGGGTGATGCCGGAAACACCATATATTTT.

V gene TRBV4-1 combines with J gene TRBJ1-6; D gene uncertain. The V gene lost 1 base and the J gene lost 1 base, with 11 bases spanning the gap. Per the germline V gene, CDR1 is MGHRA and CDR2 is YSYEKL. This CDR3 comprises 17 residues. The DNA of the CDR3 is TGCGCCAGCAGCCAAGTTGACCTCTTTTCCTATAATTCACCCCTCCACTTT. It is translated as CASSQVDLFSYNSPLHF.

This clone has more than one count but fewer than ten. The rearrangement joins TRBV2 to TRBJ2-5; 10 bases are a match to TRBD1. The CDR3 runs to 14 residues. V shed 7 bases, J shed 9 bases, and the junction held 11 bases outside the gene matches. CDR1 is SNHLY, CDR2 FYNNEI, per germline. The DNA for the CDR3 is TGTGCCAGCATACCGGGGGACAGGGGAAATTCCCAGTACTTC. It yields the protein CASIPGDRGNSQYF.

The J gene is TRBJ2-2, the V gene TRBV30; D remains ambiguous. Trimming shortened V by 2 bases and J by 7 bases, and 11 bases separated the two germline ends. This CDR3 contains 13 residues. CDR1 and CDR2 from the germline V gene are GTSNPN and SVGIG (reference sequence). CDR3 protein: CAWSYTSNGELFF. CDR3 coding DNA: TGTGCCTGGAGTTACACCAGCAACGGGGAGCTGTTTTTT.

V gene TRBV6-5 combines with J gene TRBJ2-3; D remains unclear. This CDR3 region has 13 residues. Trimming removed 6 bases from V and 5 bases from J, with 12 bases in between. Looked up from germline, CDR1 is MNHEY and CDR2 is SVGAGI. CDR3 sequence (DNA): TGTGCCAGCAGACGTAATCGTCGAGATACGCAGTATTTT. It encodes CASRRNRRDTQYF.

This sequence joins TRBV7-3 and TRBJ1-2; unclear D gene. The CDR3 runs 15 residues. V was clipped by 4 bases and J by 0 bases, with 12 bases between them. Germline CDR1 and CDR2: SGHTA and FQGTGA. The CDR3 loop reads CASSSGRNTNYGYTF. DNA for the CDR3: TGTGCCAGCAGCTCCGGACGGAACACTAACTATGGCTACACCTTC.

The chain uses TRBV27 and TRBJ2-3; 9 bases agree with TRBD1. The CDR3 covers 15 residues. Germline-derived CDR1 and CDR2 are MNHEY and SMNVEV (reference sequence). V lost 5 bases, J lost 0 bases, and 3 bases stayed unmatched. CDR3 DNA: TGTGCCAGCAGTCACAGGGGGCCCAGCACAGATACGCAGTATTTT. It is translated as CASSHRGPSTDTQYF.

The chain uses TRBV5-1 and TRBJ1-1, with unresolved D. This CDR3 has 12 residues. Trimming left V 0 bases short and J 5 bases short, with 5 bases between. Per the germline V gene, CDR1 is SGHRS and CDR2 is YFSETQ. CDR3 nucleotide sequence: TGCGCCAGCAGCTTGGGGAGTACTGAAGCTTTCTTT. It yields the protein CASSLGSTEAFF.

This clone was picked up a small number of times. The genes are TRBV18 and TRBJ1-3; no firm D call. Germline V lookup: CDR1 KGHSH, CDR2 LQKENI. The CDR3 extends over 13 amino acids. Trimming left V 7 bases short and J 0 bases short, with 7 bases between. As DNA, the CDR3 is TGTGCCAGCTGGACCCTCTCTGGAAACACCATATATTTT. This gives the protein CASWTLSGNTIYF.

The chain links TRBV2 to TRBJ1-4, with D possibly TRBD1 on 5 matching bases. Germline V gene sequence: CDR1 SNHLY, CDR2 FYNNEI. V was cut by 7 bases and J by 5 bases, with 14 bases left in between. The CDR3 sequence is 14 residues long. The CDR3 region has the DNA TGTGCCAGCAATCTCGGGAGGGGCAATGAAAAACTGTTTTTT. Protein: CASNLGRGNEKLFF. The entire variable domain, with the rest obtained from reference TRBV2 and TRBJ1-4, is as follows: EPEVTQTPSHQVTQMGQEVILRCVPISNHLYFYWYRQILGQKVEFLVSFYNNEISEKSEIFDDQFSVERPDGSNFTLKIRSTKLEDSAMYFCASNLGRGNEKLFFGSGTQLSVL.

The chain joins TRBV29-1 to TRBJ2-5; possible D gene TRBD1, 5 bases. The CDR3 has 14 amino acids. The germline CDR1 and CDR2 sequences are SQVTM and ANQGSEA. V lost 4 bases and J lost 5, with 17 bases in between. The CDR3: CSVAQERRRETQYF. CDR3 bases: TGCAGCGTTGCACAGGAAAGGAGACGCGAGACCCAGTACTTC. Full variable domain (outside the CDR3, taken from reference TRBV29-1 and TRBJ2-5): SAVISQKPSRDICQRGTSLTIQCQVDSQVTMMFWYRQQPGQSLTLIATANQGSEATYESGFVIDKFPISRPNLTFSTLTVSNMSPEDSSIYLCSVAQERRRETQYFGPGTRLLVL.

This sequence joins TRBV28 and TRBJ1-1; D may be TRBD1 (6 bases). This CDR3 has 15 amino acids. Germline V gene lookup returns CDR1 MDHEN and CDR2 SYDVKM. V was pared by 3 bases and J by 4 bases, with 15 bases between. CDR3 in amino acids: CASSLAQGLGTEAFF. The CDR3 bases are TGTGCCAGCAGTTTGGCACAGGGTTTGGGCACTGAAGCTTTCTTT.

In the case of this clone: Mismatch with germline at one junction end may stem from a read error. The chain uses TRBV2 and TRBJ2-2; 12 bases are shared with TRBD2. Germline lookup yields CDR1 SNHLY and CDR2 FYNNEI. The CDR3 is made up of 20 amino acids. The CDR3 loop is CASSSRTSGANPSKTGELFF. DNA for the CDR3: TGTGCCAGCAGCTCTCGGACTAGCGGGGCTAATCCATCGAAGACCGGGGAGCTGTTTTTT.

The rearrangement uses TRBV7-9 and TRBJ2-3, with 7 bases aligning to TRBD1. J gave up 0 bases and V 4 bases, and 7 bases lay outside the gene matches. Germline V lookup: CDR1 SEHNR, CDR2 FQNEAQ (reference sequence). The CDR3 is 16 residues long. CDR3 amino acids: CASSSQGTLSTDTQYF. CDR3 DNA: TGTGCCAGCAGCTCACAGGGGACCTTAAGCACAGATACGCAGTATTTT.

The CDR3 here is CAISERGTEAFF. CDR3 DNA: TGTGCCATCAGTGAGAGGGGCACTGAAGCTTTCTTT. The V gene is TRBV10-3, the J gene TRBJ1-1; tentative D call: TRBD1 (5 bases). From germline, CDR1 is ENHRY and CDR2 SYGVKD. The CDR3 totals 12 residues. The ends were cut back, 2 bases at V and 4 bases at J, with 5 bases in the middle.

This clone turned up a few times. The V call is TRBV2, the J call TRBJ2-7; the D gene could be TRBD1 or TRBD2 (5 bases each). CDR1 is SNHLY, CDR2 FYNNEI, per germline. CDR3 length: 13 amino acids. V gave up 8 bases and J gave up 2 bases, with 13 bases separating them. As DNA, the CDR3 is TGTGCCAGCGCCACCCAGGGACCCTACGAGCAGTACTTC. As protein: CASATQGPYEQYF.

The chain couples TRBV11-2 to TRBJ2-7; the match to TRBD1 covers 9 bases. Germline assignment: CDR1 SGHAT and CDR2 FQNNGV. CDR3 size: 15 residues. The trim removed 3 bases at V and 5 bases at J, leaving 8 bases unmatched. DNA of the CDR3: TGTGCCAGCAGCTTTCCGGGACAGGGCTATAACGAGCAGTACTTC. Encoded protein: CASSFPGQGYNEQYF. Together with reference TRBV11-2 and TRBJ2-7, the CDR3 gives the full variable domain: EAGVAQSPRYKIIEKRQSVAFWCNPISGHATLYWYQQILGQGPKLLIQFQNNGVVDDSQLPKDRFSAERLKGVDSTLKIQPAKLEDSAVYLCASSFPGQGYNEQYFGPGTRLTVT.